This TCR beta chain was sequenced for a study of T cell changes during pregnancy in multiple sclerosis. CDR1 is LNHDA and CDR2 is SQIVND in the germline V gene (reference sequence). There are 13 residues in the CDR3. V was cut by 3 bases and J by 9 bases, with 11 bases left in between. Assay: immunoSEQ multiplex PCR; the TCRdb copy retains only in-frame clones and omits some. The top ten hold 3.5% to 4% of the sample, which has more than 80,000 clones, approximately 90% seen once. This sequence was found in a female donor in good health, serving as a control in a pregnancy study. Some clones in this sample may be carry-over from other donors' samples. The sequencing here drew on PBMCs, taken in the first trimester of pregnancy. V and J are TRBV19 and TRBJ2-2, with D uncertain. The CDR3 DNA follows: TGTGCCAGTAGTATTCTATCGCTGCGGGAGCTGTTTTTT. It encodes CASSILSLRELFF. Drawing the rest from reference TRBV19 and TRBJ2-2, the complete variable domain is DGGITQSPKYLFRKEGQNVTLSCEQNLNHDAMYWYRQDPGQGLRLIYYSQIVNDFQKGDIAEGYSVSREKKESFPLTVTSAQKNPTAFYLCASSILSLRELFFGEGSRLTVL.